Sequencing of this T cell receptor (beta chain) was carried out in a study of brain T cells in children with intractable seizures. To note about this clone: The antigen is undetermined.

CDR1 and CDR2 (germline): MNHEY, SVGAGI. V lost 6 bases and J 8 bases, leaving 22 bases between the germline ends. The CDR3 length is 15 residues. Study-wide results and caveats: Only CDR3 sequence similarity suggested viral specificity, without known HCMV serostatus.

Here immunoSEQ multiplex PCR was the method, and the copy in TCRdb shows in-frame clones only, minus some. The sample shows about 64,000 clones, roughly 95% of them seen only once. The receptor was isolated from a boy less than two years old with focal cortical dysplasia and intractable seizures. The input for sequencing was peripheral blood, taken at surgery. The chain joins TRBV6-5 to TRBJ1-2; a possible D gene is TRBD1 (6 bases). CDR3 protein: CASSIFMGQAGGYTF. DNA for the CDR3: TGTGCCAGCAGCATATTTATGGGACAAGCCGGGGGCTACACCTTC.